This T cell receptor (beta chain) was identified during a study of identifying expanded T cells in peripheral blood (dated 2019 in TCRdb). Study-wide context: Technical replicates were generated by sequencing separate aliquots of the same genomic DNA pool, with four replicates compared pairwise.

CDR1 and CDR2 are drawn from the germline V gene (reference sequence): WNHNN, SYGVQD. The CDR3 has 14 amino acids, counting the end cysteine and phenylalanine. Left in the record is the CDR3 DNA by itself, 42 bases read in frame from the first base. V sheds 5 bases and J sheds 0 bases, leaving 9 bases between their ends. During the collection period, no immune events, such as infections, were documented for the healthy donors. Healthy-donor blood repertoires served as a training cohort to calibrate time-dependent variance in a beta-binomial model of T-cell clone differential abundance. The training cohort included around 10 healthy donors, of whom 3 were female and 7 were male. The donors were between roughly 29 and 64 years old, with an average age of roughly 43 years. Whole blood was collected from each healthy donor at three time points spaced two weeks apart and obtained from a commercial supplier. Genomic DNA was extracted from unsorted whole blood for immunosequencing.

The immunoSEQ Assay, which uses bias-controlled multiplex PCR amplification of genomic DNA, was used to profile TCRbeta CDR3 regions. As for the original processing: To quantify the absolute abundance of each unique TCRbeta CDR3 region, the sequences were collapsed and filtered. Differential abundance was tested with a binomial (Fisher-equivalent) model and with a beta-binomial model adding time-dependent variance fitted from healthy donors. Clones with fewer than 5 combined templates were removed, and differential abundance was called for clones with a Benjamini-Hochberg FDR below 0.01. In the beta-binomial model, variance was expressed as a function of the total template count across the two samples, in the form v = (b*log(k)+a)^2. What TCRdb holds here is the immuneACCESS table cut down to in-frame rearrangements. Part of the clones is not present; checked against another copy, under half of the missing clones reflect an unresolved V gene, and the others are unexplained. For V, J and clone size, that table is used; D and trimming come from the DNA. Within this sample are some 75,000 clones, with 85% to 90% of them counted one time only. Around 3.3% of the sample goes to the ten largest clones.

What the authors observed across the whole study: Variance in clone template counts between approximately 2-week samples significantly increased with total template count across all healthy donors. Across all healthy-donor time intervals, the beta-binomial model significantly cut both the number of clones called differentially abundant and the false-positive rate. Between technical replicates the binomial model flagged approximately 1.2 differentially abundant clones, whereas over around 2 weeks the binomial model flagged about 15 and over approximately 4 weeks 19 to 20. It was expected by the authors that biological variance in healthy repertoires might increase further over much longer intervals, such as months to years.

Turning to this clone: The antigen it recognizes is unknown. Within one base of it there is no much larger clone, and no base qualities were kept.

The source of this sequence is a person aged 18 to 75 in good health. The rearrangement joined TRBV10-1 to TRBJ2-3; the D segment could be TRBD1, given 6 matching bases. Material for sequencing was blood. The CDR3 sequence is CASSYDRSTDTQYF. The sequence in DNA is TGCGCCAGCAGTTATGACAGGAGCACAGATACGCAGTATTTT.